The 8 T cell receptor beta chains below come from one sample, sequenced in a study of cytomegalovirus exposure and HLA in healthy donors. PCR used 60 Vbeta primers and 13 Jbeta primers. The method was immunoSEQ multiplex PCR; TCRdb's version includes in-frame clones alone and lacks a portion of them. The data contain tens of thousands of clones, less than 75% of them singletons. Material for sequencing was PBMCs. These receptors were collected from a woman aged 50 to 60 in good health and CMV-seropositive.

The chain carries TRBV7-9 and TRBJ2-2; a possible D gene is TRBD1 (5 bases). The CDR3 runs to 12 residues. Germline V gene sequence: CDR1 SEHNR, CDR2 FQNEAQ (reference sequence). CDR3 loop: CVQGRNTGELFF. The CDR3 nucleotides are TGTGTCCAGGGAAGGAACACCGGGGAGCTGTTTTTT.

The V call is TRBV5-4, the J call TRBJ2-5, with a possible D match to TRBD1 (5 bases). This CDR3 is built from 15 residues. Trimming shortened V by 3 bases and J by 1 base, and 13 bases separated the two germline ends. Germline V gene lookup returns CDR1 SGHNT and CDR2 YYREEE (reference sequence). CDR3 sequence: CASSSATDSQETQYF. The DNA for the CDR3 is TGTGCCAGCAGCTCCGCGACAGACAGCCAAGAGACCCAGTACTTC.

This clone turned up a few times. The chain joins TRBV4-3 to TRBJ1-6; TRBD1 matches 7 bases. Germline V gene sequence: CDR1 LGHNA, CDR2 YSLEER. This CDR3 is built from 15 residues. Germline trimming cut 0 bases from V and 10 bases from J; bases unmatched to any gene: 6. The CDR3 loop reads CASSQDRDRGSPLHF. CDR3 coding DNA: TGCGCCAGCAGCCAAGACCGGGACAGAGGCTCACCCCTCCACTTT.

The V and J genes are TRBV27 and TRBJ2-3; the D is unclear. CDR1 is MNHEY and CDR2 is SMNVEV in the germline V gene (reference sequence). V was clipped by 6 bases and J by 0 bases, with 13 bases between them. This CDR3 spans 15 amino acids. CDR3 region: CASRLKRTSTDTQYF. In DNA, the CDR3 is TGTGCCAGCAGGCTAAAAAGAACTAGCACAGATACGCAGTATTTT.

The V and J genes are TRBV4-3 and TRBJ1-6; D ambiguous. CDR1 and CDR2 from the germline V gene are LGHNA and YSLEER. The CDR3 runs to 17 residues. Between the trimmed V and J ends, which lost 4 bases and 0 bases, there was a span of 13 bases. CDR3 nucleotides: TGCGCCAGCAGCCGGGCCTCCCCAAGCTCCTATAATTCACCCCTCCACTTT. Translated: CASSRASPSSYNSPLHF.

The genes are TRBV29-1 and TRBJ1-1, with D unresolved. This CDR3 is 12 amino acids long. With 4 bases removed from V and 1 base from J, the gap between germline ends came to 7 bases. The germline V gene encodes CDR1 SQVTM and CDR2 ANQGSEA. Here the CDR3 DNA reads TGCAGCGTTGTACAGTCGAACACTGAAGCTTTCTTT. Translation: CSVVQSNTEAFF.

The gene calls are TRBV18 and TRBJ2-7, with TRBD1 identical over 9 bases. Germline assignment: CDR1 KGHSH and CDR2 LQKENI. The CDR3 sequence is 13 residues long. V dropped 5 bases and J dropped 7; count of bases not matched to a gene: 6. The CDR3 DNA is TGTGCCAGCTCAACACAGGGGGCGCGGGAGCAGTACTTC. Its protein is CASSTQGAREQYF.

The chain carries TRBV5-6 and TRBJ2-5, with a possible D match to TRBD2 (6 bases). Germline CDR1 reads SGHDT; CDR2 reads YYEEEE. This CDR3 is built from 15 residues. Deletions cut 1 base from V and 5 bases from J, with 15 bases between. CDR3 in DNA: TGTGCCAGCAGCTTGTGGGGCCCGGGGAGGGAGACCCAGTACTTC. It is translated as CASSLWGPGRETQYF.